A single sample is the source of the 2 T cell receptor beta chains below, sequenced in a study of T cells after yellow fever vaccination. TCRdb fed the 5' RACE reads into MiXCR, producing one record per CDR3 protein. Of about 330,000 distinct CDR3 sequences in the sample, about 7.8% are singletons; the top ten hold 15% to 20%. The sample consisted of PBMCs, taken approximately 47 days after the first yellow fever vaccination. The receptors derive from a man between 18 and 35 years old who received the YFV17D yellow fever vaccine.

This chain connects TRBV6-2 or TRBV6-3 to TRBJ1-5; D gene unclear. Germline values: CDR1 MNHEY, CDR2 SVGEGT. CDR3 length: 16 amino acids. V was shortened by 2 bases and J by 3 bases, with 14 bases between the two germline ends. The CDR3 here is CASSYPFGTDNQPQHF. DNA of the CDR3: TGTGCCAGCAGTTACCCTTTCGGTACCGACAATCAGCCCCAGCATTTT.

This clonotype has only a few counts. The rearrangement uses TRBV28 and TRBJ2-1, with 7 positions matching TRBD2. The CDR3 contains 13 residues. Germline V gene lookup returns CDR1 MDHEN and CDR2 SYDVKM. V shed 2 bases, J shed 11 bases, and the junction held 6 bases outside the gene matches. This CDR3 reads CASSLARGGKQFF. The CDR3 DNA sequence: TGTGCCAGCAGTTTAGCCCGGGGAGGGAAGCAGTTCTTC. Using reference TRBV28 and TRBJ2-1 for the parts outside the CDR3, the full variable domain is DVKVTQSSRYLVKRTGEKVFLECVQDMDHENMFWYRQDPGLGLRLIYFSYDVKMKEKGDIPEGYSVSREKKERFSLILESASTNQTSMYLCASSLARGGKQFFGPGTRLTVL.